This passage covers 12 T cell receptor beta chains from one sample sequenced in a study of cytomegalovirus exposure and HLA in healthy donors. PCR involved 60 Vbeta and 13 Jbeta primers. Method: immunoSEQ multiplex PCR; TCRdb's copy keeps in-frame clones and lacks some. In the table there are some 190,000 clones, approximately 83% of which are singletons. The sample consisted of PBMCs. The receptors were gathered from a boy aged 2-9 years in good health and CMV-seronegative.

This chain connects TRBV10-3 to TRBJ2-3, with 7 bases aligning to TRBD2. The CDR3 consists of 18 residues. With 6 bases clipped from V and 5 bases from J, the junction kept 20 bases outside the gene matches. CDR1 and CDR2 (germline): ENHRY, SYGVKD. The CDR3 spells CAIRNLLWVMAGEDTQYF. In DNA, the CDR3 is TGTGCCATCAGGAACCTCCTTTGGGTTATGGCGGGGGAAGATACGCAGTATTTT.

This clone was picked up one time. The V and J genes are TRBV30 and TRBJ2-7; 8 bases line up with TRBD2. The CDR3 runs 12 residues. The V and J ends lost 3 bases and 6 bases, in that order; junction bases with no gene match: 4. Germline CDR1 and CDR2: GTSNPN and SVGIG (reference sequence). The CDR3 DNA is TGTGCCTGGAGACAAACTAGCGGCGAGCAGTACTTC. It is translated as CAWRQTSGEQYF.

The chain employs TRBV23-1 and TRBJ1-2; the D gene is possibly TRBD1 (6 bases). TRBV23-1 carries the ORF label, with uncertain function. Trimming shortened V by 3 bases and J by 1 base, and 15 bases separated the two germline ends. The CDR3 has 16 amino acids. CDR3 sequence reads: CASSHPTGKINYGYTF. The CDR3 DNA reads as TGCGCCAGCAGTCATCCGACAGGCAAGATTAACTATGGCTACACCTTC.

The chain couples TRBV19 to TRBJ1-6; a possible D gene is TRBD1 (5 bases). The CDR3 runs to 15 residues. CDR1 and CDR2 from the germline V gene are LNHDA and SQIVND (reference sequence). V was pared by 3 bases and J by 7 bases, with 13 bases between. CDR3 nucleotides: TGTGCCAGTAGTATGCGGGACGGTCCGAATTCACCCCTCCACTTT. It yields the protein CASSMRDGPNSPLHF.

In DNA form, the CDR3 reads TGTGCCAGCACCCTCAACGGTCTAGCGGGGGAGACCCAGTACTTC. Translating it yields CASTLNGLAGETQYF. The chain links TRBV2 to TRBJ2-5; 9 bases are a match to TRBD2. CDR1 is SNHLY and CDR2 is FYNNEI in the germline V gene. The J segment lost 5 bases and the V segment lost 7 bases, leaving 11 bases of the junction unmatched. The CDR3 totals 15 residues.

The V and J genes are TRBV28 and TRBJ2-2, with 10 bases that match TRBD1. The CDR3 extends over 17 amino acids. Germline CDR1 reads MDHEN; CDR2 reads SYDVKM. Trimming removed 6 bases from V and 0 bases from J; junction bases left unmatched: 7. The CDR3 spells CASRGQGRYSNTGELFF. CDR3 DNA: TGTGCCAGCAGGGGACAGGGGCGCTATTCGAACACCGGGGAGCTGTTTTTT.

The gene calls are TRBV2 and TRBJ2-7; TRBD1 matches 10 bases. The CDR3 contains 16 residues. Germline CDR1 SNHLY, CDR2 FYNNEI. V gave up 6 bases and J gave up 4 bases; unmatched junction bases: 12. The CDR3 nucleotides are TGTGCCAGCAGCGGCGTTACTGGGGACAGGGGATACGAGCAGTACGTC. Translating it yields CASSGVTGDRGYEQYV.

This chain joins TRBV5-1 and TRBJ1-3; the match to TRBD1 covers 10 bases. The J segment lost 4 bases and the V segment lost 3 bases, leaving 10 bases of the junction unmatched. This CDR3 has 17 amino acids. The germline V gene encodes CDR1 SGHRS and CDR2 YFSETQ. CDR3 sequence (DNA): TGCGCCAGCAGCTCGGAACTGGGACAGGGGACGGGAAACACCATATATTTT. Translating gives CASSSELGQGTGNTIYF.

The V call is TRBV5-1, the J call TRBJ1-4; 7 bases fit TRBD1. V shed 0 bases and J 7 bases; nucleotides not matched to a gene: 15. Germline CDR1 and CDR2: SGHRS and YFSETQ. The CDR3 is made up of 18 amino acids. The CDR3 region has the DNA TGCGCCAGCAGCTTGGAGGCTGCGGCAGGGGGTCTGGCTGAAAAACTGTTTTTT. Its translation: CASSLEAAAGGLAEKLFF.

The chain carries TRBV9 and TRBJ2-1; 7 nucleotides agree with TRBD1. Germline V gene lookup returns CDR1 SGDLS and CDR2 YYNGEE. CDR3 length equals 15 residues. V dropped 0 bases and J dropped 5; count of bases not matched to a gene: 5. The CDR3 region is CASSVGTGENNEQFF. In DNA, the CDR3 is TGTGCCAGCAGCGTAGGAACAGGGGAAAACAATGAGCAGTTCTTC.

The V and J genes are TRBV25-1 and TRBJ2-2, with D perhaps TRBD1 (5 bases). Germline V gives CDR1 MGHDK, CDR2 SYGVNS. The CDR3 contains 15 residues. Trimming took 4 bases from V and 4 from J, leaving 13 bases between them. The CDR3 sequence is CASSGQSRGTGELFF. Here the CDR3 DNA reads TGTGCCAGCAGTGGACAGTCTAGGGGCACCGGGGAGCTGTTTTTT.

This clone was observed a single time. The V and J genes are TRBV19 and TRBJ1-3; no definite D call. CDR3 length equals 15 residues. Per the germline V gene, CDR1 is LNHDA and CDR2 is SQIVND (reference sequence). V lost 0 bases and J lost 0, with 6 bases in between. The CDR3: CASSIDPSSGNTIYF. The CDR3 DNA sequence: TGTGCCAGTAGTATAGATCCCAGCTCTGGAAACACCATATATTTT.